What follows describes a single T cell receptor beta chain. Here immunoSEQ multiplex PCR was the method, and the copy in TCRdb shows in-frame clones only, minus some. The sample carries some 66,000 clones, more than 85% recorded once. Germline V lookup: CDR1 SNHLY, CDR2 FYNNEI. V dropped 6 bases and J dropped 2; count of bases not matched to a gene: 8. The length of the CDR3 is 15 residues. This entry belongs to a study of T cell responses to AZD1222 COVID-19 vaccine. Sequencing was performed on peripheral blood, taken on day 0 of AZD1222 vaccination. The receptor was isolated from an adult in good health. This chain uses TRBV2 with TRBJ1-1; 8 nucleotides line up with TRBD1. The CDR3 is CASSTDQGANTEAFF. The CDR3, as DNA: TGTGCCAGCAGCACCGACCAGGGGGCTAACACTGAAGCTTTCTTT. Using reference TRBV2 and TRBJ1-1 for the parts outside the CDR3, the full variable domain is EPEVTQTPSHQVTQMGQEVILRCVPISNHLYFYWYRQILGQKVEFLVSFYNNEISEKSEIFDDQFSVERPDGSNFTLKIRSTKLEDSAMYFCASSTDQGANTEAFFGQGTRLTVV.